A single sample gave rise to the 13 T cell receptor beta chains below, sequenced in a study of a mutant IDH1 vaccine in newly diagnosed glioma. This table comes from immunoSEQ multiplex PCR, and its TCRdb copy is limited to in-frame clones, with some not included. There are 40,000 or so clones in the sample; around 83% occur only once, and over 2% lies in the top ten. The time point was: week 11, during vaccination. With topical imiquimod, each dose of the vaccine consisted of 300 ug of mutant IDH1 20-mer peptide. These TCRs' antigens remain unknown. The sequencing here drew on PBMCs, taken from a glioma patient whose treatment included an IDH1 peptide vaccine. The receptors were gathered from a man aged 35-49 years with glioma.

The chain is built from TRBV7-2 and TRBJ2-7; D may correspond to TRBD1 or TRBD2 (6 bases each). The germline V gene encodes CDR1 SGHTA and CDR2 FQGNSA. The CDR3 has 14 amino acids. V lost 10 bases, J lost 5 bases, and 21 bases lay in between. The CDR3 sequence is CATKRGAPSHEQYF. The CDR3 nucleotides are TGTGCCACTAAAAGGGGGGCACCGAGCCACGAGCAGTACTTC.

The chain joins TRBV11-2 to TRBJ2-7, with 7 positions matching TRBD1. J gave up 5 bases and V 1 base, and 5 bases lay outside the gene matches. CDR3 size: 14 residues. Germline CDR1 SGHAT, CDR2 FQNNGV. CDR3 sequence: CASSLVQGIDEQYF. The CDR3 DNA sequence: TGTGCCAGCAGCTTAGTACAGGGGATCGACGAGCAGTACTTC. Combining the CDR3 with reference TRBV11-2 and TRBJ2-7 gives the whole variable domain EAGVAQSPRYKIIEKRQSVAFWCNPISGHATLYWYQQILGQGPKLLIQFQNNGVVDDSQLPKDRFSAERLKGVDSTLKIQPAKLEDSAVYLCASSLVQGIDEQYFGPGTRLTVT.

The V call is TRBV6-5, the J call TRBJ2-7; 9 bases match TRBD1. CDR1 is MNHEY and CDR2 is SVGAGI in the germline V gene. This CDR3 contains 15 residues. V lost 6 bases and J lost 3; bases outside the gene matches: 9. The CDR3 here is CASSRGQGVIYEQYF. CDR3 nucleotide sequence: TGTGCCAGCAGCCGGGGACAGGGCGTTATCTACGAGCAGTACTTC.

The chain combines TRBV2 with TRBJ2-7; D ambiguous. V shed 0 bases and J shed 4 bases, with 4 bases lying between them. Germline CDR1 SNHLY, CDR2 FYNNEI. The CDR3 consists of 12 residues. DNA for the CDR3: TGTGCCAGCAGTGAAGCAAGATACGAGCAGTACTTC. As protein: CASSEARYEQYF.

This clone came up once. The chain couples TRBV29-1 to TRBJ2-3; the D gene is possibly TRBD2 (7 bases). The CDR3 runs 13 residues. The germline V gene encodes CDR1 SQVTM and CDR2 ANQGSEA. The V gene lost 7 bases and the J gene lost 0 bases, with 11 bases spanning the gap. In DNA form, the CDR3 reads TGCAGCGAGGGGGGGACCAGCACAGATACGCAGTATTTT. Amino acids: CSEGGTSTDTQYF.

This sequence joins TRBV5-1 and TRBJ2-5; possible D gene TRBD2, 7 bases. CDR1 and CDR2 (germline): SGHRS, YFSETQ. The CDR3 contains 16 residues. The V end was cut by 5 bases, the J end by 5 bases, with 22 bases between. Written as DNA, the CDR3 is TGCGCCAGCAGTCCTGGCCGGGGGGCATCGCGGGAGACCCAGTACTTC. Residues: CASSPGRGASRETQYF.

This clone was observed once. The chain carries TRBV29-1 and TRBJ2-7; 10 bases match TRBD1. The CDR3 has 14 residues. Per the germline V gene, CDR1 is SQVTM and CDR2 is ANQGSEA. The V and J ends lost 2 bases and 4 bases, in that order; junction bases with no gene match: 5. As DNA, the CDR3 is TGCAGCGTTGAATCGGGACAGGGGTCGTACGAGCAGTACTTC. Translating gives CSVESGQGSYEQYF.

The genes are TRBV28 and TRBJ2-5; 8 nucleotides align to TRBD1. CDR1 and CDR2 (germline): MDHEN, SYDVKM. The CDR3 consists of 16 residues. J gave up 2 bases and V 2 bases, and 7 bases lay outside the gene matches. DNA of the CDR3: TGTGCCAGCAGTTTAGGCCAGGGGGCAGGGCAAGAGACCCAGTACTTC. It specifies CASSLGQGAGQETQYF.

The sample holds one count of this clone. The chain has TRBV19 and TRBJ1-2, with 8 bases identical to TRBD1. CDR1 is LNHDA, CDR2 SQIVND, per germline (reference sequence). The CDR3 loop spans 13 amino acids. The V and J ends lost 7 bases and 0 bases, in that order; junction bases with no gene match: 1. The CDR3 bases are TGTGCCAGTACGGACAGGGCTAACTATGGCTACACCTTC. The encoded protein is CASTDRANYGYTF.

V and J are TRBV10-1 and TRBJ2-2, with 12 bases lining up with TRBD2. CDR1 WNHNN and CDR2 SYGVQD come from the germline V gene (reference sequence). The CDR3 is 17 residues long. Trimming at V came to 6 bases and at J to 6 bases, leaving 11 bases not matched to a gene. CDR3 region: CASRLLAGGIRAGELFF. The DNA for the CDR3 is TGCGCCAGCAGACTGCTAGCGGGAGGGATAAGGGCCGGGGAGCTGTTTTTT.

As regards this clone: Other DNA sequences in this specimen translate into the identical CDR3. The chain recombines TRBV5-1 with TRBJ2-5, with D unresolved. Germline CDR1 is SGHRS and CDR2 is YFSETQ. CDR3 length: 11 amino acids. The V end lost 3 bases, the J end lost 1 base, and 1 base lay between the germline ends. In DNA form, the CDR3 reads TGCGCCAGCAGCTCCCAAGAGACCCAGTACTTC. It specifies CASSSQETQYF.

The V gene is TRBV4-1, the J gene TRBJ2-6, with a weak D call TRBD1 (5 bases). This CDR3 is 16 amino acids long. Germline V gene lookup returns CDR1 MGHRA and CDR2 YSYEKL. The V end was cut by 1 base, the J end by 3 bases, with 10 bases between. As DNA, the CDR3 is TGCGCCAGCAGCCAAGTGACAGTGGGTGGGGCCAACGTCCTGACTTTC. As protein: CASSQVTVGGANVLTF.

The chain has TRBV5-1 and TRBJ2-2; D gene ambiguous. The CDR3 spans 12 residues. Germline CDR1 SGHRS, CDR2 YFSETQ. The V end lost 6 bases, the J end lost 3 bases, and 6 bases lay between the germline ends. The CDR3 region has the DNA TGCGCCAGCAAGACCTACACCGGGGAGCTGTTTTTT. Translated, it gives CASKTYTGELFF. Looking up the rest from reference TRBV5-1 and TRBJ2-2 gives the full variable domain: KAGVTQTPRYLIKTRGQQVTLSCSPISGHRSVSWYQQTPGQGLQFLFEYFSETQRNKGNFPGRFSGRQFSNSRSEMNVSTLELGDSALYLCASKTYTGELFFGEGSRLTVL.